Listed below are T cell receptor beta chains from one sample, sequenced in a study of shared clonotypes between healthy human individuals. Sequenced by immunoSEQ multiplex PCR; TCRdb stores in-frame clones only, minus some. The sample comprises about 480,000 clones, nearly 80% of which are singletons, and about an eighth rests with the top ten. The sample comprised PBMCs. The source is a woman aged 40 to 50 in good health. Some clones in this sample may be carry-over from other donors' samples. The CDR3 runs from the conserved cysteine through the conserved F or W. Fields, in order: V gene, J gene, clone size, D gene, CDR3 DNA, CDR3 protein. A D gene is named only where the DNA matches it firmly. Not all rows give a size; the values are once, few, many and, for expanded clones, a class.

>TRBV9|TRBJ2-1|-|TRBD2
TGTGCCAGCAGCGTAGCGGCTAGCGGGAGCAATGAGCAGTTCTTC
CASSVAASGSNEQFF
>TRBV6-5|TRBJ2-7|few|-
TGTGCCAGCAGTTACGGGCAGGGTAGCGAGCAGTACTTC
CASSYGQGSEQYF
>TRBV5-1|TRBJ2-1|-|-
TGCGCCAGCAGCTTGCGGGCAGCGTCCCATGAGCAGTTCTTC
CASSLRAASHEQFF
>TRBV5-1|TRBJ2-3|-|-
TGCGCCAGCAGCTTGGATGGGACCAGCACAGATACGCAGTATTTT
CASSLDGTSTDTQYF
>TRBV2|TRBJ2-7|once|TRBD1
TGTGCCAGCGAGATTCGAGGCAGGGGGCCGACCTACGAGCAGTACTTC
CASEIRGRGPTYEQYF
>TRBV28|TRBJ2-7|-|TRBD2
TGTGCCAGCAGTCCCCCCGGGACTAGCGAGGAGCAGTACTTC
CASSPPGTSEEQYF
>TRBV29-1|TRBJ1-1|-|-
TGCAGCGTGGATGGGGGGGGCACTGAAGCTTTCTTT
CSVDGGGTEAFF
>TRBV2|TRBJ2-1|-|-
TGTGCCAGCAGCCGGGACCAAAATGAGCAGTTCTTC
CASSRDQNEQFF
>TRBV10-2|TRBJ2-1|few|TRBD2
TGCGCCAGCAATAGCGGGAGTAGGAATGAGCAGTTCTTC
CASNSGSRNEQFF
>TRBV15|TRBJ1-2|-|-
TGTGCCACCAGCGCAAGACGTGTAAACTATGGCTACACCTTC
CATSARRVNYGYTF
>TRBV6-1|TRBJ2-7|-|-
TGTGCCAGCAGCACCGTGGGGGGCGGGTACGAGCAGTACTTC
CASSTVGGGYEQYF